This T cell receptor beta chain was obtained from a study of blood T cell repertoires in COVID-19. Whole-study context: The origin of the acute and convalescent COVID-19 samples was the United States, Italy and Spain. From T cells, B-cell-depleted T cells, or PBMCs came the material, which was cDNA or gDNA.

The germline V and J ends were trimmed by 4 bases and 0 bases, with 6 bases remaining between them. This CDR3 has 14 amino acids. Germline V gives CDR1 KGHDR, CDR2 SFDVKD. Original methodology: The authors estimated nucleated cell counts from reference gene primer amplification. Repertoires were generated with immunoSEQ multiplex PCR, while TCRdb's copy carries only in-frame clones and drops some. V, J and clone size were drawn from that table, and D and trimming were deduced from the DNA. The sample lists hundreds of thousands of clones; about four fifths were seen once. This clonotype was sampled from a woman in her thirties or forties with active or convalescent COVID-19. This sequence joins TRBV24-1 and TRBJ1-5; no clear D gene. The sequencing input was peripheral blood. The CDR3 DNA is TGTGCCACCAGTGACGGGGTTAGCAATCAGCCCCAGCATTTT. It yields the protein CATSDGVSNQPQHF.